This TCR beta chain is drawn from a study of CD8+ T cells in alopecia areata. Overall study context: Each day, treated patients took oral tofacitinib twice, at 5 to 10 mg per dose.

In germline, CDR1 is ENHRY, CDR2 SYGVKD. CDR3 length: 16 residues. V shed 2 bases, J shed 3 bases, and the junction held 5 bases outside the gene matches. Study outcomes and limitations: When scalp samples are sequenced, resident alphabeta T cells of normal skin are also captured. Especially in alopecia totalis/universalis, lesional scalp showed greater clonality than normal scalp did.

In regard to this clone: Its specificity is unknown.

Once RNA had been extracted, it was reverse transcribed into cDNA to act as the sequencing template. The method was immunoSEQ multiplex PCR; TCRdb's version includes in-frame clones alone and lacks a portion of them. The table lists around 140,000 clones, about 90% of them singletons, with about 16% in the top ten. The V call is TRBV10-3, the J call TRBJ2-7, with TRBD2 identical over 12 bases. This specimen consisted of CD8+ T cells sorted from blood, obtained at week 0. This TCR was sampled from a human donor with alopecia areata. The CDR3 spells CAISEVLAGGRYEQYF. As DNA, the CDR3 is TGTGCCATCAGTGAGGTACTAGCGGGAGGACGCTACGAGCAGTACTTC.